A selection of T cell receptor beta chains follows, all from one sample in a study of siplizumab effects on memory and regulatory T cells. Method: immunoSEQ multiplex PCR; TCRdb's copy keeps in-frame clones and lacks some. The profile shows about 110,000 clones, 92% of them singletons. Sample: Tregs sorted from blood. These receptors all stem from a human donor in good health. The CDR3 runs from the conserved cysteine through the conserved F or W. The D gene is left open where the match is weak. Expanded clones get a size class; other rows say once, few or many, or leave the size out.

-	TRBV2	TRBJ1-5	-	CASRGQKGDQPQHF	TGTGCCAGCCGGGGCCAGAAAGGGGATCAGCCCCAGCATTTT
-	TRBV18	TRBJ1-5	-	CASSPTGSYSNQPQHF	TGTGCCAGCTCACCAACAGGGTCTTATAGCAATCAGCCCCAGCATTTT
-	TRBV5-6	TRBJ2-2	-	CASSFETRRNTGELFF	TGTGCCAGCAGCTTTGAGACCCGGAGGAACACCGGGGAGCTGTTTTTT
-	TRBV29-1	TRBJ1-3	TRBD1	CSATGAGNTIYF	TGCAGCGCTACAGGGGCTGGAAACACCATATATTTT
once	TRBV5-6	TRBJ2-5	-	CASSLLDYQETQYF	TGTGCCAGCAGCTTGCTCGACTACCAAGAGACCCAGTACTTC
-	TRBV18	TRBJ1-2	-	CASSPSPGVDGYTF	TGTGCCAGCTCACCAAGTCCAGGGGTGGATGGCTACACCTTC
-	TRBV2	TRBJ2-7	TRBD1	CASHRGQDSYEQYF	TGTGCCAGCCACAGAGGACAGGACTCCTACGAGCAGTACTTC
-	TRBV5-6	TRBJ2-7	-	CASSFTGSYEQYF	TGTGCCAGCAGCTTCACAGGGAGCTACGAGCAGTACTTC
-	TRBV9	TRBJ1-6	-	CASSVGGLNSPLHF	TGTGCCAGCAGCGTAGGTGGGCTTAATTCACCCCTCCACTTT
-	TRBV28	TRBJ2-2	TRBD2	CASKGGLAGESIGELFF	TGTGCCAGCAAGGGAGGACTAGCGGGAGAAAGTATCGGGGAGCTGTTTTTT
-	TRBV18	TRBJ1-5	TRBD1	CASSPRGDSNQPQHF	TGTGCCAGCTCGCCCAGGGGGGATAGCAATCAGCCCCAGCATTTT
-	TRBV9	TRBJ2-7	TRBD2	CASSPTTGLARIHEQYF	TGTGCCAGCAGCCCGACAACCGGACTAGCTCGTATCCACGAGCAGTACTTC
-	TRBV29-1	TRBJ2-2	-	CSVESGLTTGELFF	TGCAGCGTTGAATCGGGGCTTACTACCGGGGAGCTGTTTTTT
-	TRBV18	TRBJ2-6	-	CASSPVRGISGANVLTF	TGTGCCAGCTCACCGGTAAGAGGAATCTCTGGGGCCAACGTCCTGACTTTC